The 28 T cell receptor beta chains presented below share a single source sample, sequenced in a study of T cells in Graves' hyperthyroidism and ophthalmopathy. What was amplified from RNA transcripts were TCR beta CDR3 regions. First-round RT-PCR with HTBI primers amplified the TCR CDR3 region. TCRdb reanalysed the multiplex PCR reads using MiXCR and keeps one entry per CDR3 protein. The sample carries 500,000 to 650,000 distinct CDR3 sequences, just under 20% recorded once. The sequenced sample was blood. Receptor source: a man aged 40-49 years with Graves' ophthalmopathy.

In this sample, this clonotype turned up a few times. CDR3 protein: CASSPPSPGDGGDTQYF. CDR3 bases: TGTGCCAGCTCACCACCGTCGCCGGGAGATGGGGGAGATACGCAGTATTTT. The J gene is TRBJ2-3, the V gene TRBV18; tentative D call: TRBD2 (6 bases). The CDR3 has 17 residues. Germline V gives CDR1 KGHSH, CDR2 LQKENI. Trimming took 0 bases from V and 5 from J, leaving 18 bases between them.

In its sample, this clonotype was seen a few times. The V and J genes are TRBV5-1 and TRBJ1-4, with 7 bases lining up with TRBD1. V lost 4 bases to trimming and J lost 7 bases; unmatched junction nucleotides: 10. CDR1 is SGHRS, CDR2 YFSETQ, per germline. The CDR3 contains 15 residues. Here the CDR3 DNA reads TGCGCCAGCAGCCCCCGACAGGGAAATGGTGAAAAACTGTTTTTT. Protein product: CASSPRQGNGEKLFF.

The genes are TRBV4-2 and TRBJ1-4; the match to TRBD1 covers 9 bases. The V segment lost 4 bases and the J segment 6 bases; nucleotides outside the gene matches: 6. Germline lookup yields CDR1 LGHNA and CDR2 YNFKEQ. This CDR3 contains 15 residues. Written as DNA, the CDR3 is TGTGCCAGCAGCCTTTGGACAGGGGACGATGAAAAACTGTTTTTT. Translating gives CASSLWTGDDEKLFF.

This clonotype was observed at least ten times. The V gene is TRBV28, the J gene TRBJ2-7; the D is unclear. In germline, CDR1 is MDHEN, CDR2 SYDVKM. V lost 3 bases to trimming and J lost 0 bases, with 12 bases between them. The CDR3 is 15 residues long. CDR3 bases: TGTGCCAGCAGTTTTTTTGCAGTCACCTCCTACGAGCAGTACTTC. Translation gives CASSFFAVTSYEQYF. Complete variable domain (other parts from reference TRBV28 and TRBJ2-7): DVKVTQSSRYLVKRTGEKVFLECVQDMDHENMFWYRQDPGLGLRLIYFSYDVKMKEKGDIPEGYSVSREKKERFSLILESASTNQTSMYLCASSFFAVTSYEQYFGPGTRLTVT.

This chain's CDR3 is CASSLFGSLNSPLHF. CDR3 coding DNA: TGTGCCAGCAGTTTATTCGGGTCTCTAAATTCACCCCTCCACTTT. The chain joins TRBV27 to TRBJ1-6; D is unresolved. There are 15 residues in the CDR3. Germline CDR1 MNHEY, CDR2 SMNVEV (reference sequence). Trimming pared 1 base from V and 7 bases from J, leaving 11 bases between.

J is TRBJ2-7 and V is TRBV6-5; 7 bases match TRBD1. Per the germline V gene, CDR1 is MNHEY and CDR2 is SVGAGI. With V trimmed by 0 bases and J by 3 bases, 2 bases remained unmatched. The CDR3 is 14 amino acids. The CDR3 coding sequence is TGTGCCAGCAGTTACTCGGCAGGGGGCTACGAGCAGTACTTC. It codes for CASSYSAGGYEQYF.

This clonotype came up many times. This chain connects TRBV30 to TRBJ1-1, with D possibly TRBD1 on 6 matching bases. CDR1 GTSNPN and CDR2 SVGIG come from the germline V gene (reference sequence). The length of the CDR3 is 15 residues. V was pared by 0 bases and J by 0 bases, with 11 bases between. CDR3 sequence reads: CAWSVYGTMNTEAFF. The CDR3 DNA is TGTGCCTGGAGTGTATATGGGACAATGAACACTGAAGCTTTCTTT.

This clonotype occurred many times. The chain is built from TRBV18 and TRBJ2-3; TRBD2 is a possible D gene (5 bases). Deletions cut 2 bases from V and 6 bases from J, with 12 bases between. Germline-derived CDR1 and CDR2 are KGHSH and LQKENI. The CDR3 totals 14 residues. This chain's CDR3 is CASSPTGVRDTQYF. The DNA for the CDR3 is TGTGCCAGCTCACCAACCGGGGTCAGGGATACGCAGTATTTT. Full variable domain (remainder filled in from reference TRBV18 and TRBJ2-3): NAGVMQNPRHLVRRRGQEARLRCSPMKGHSHVYWYRQLPEEGLKFMVYLQKENIIDESGMPKERFSAEFPKEGPSILRIQQVVRGDSAAYFCASSPTGVRDTQYFGPGTRLTVL.

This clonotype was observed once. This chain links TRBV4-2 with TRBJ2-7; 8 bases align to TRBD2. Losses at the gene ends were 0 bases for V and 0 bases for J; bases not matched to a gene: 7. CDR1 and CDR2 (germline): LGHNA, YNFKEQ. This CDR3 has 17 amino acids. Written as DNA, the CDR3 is TGTGCCAGCAGCCAAGAGTTTCTGGCGGGAGGCTCCTACGAGCAGTACTTC. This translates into CASSQEFLAGGSYEQYF.

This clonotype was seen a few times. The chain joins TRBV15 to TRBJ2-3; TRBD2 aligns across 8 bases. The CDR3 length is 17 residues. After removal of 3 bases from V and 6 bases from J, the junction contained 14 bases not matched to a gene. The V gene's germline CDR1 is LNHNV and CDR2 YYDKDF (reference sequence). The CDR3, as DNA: TGTGCCACCAGCAGGGGGGAAGCGGGAGCGATACGTGATACGCAGTATTTT. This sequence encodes CATSRGEAGAIRDTQYF. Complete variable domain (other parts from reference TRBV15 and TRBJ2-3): DAMVIQNPRYQVTQFGKPVTLSCSQTLNHNVMYWYQQKSSQAPKLLFHYYDKDFNNEADTPDNFQSRRPNTSFCFLDIRSPGLGDTAMYLCATSRGEAGAIRDTQYFGPGTRLTVL.

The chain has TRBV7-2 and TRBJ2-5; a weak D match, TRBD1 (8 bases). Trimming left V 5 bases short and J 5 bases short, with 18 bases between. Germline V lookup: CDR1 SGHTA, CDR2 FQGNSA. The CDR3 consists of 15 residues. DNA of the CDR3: TGTGCCAGCAGCCCTCGACAGGGGAGGGTTGAGACCCAGTACTTC. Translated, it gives CASSPRQGRVETQYF.

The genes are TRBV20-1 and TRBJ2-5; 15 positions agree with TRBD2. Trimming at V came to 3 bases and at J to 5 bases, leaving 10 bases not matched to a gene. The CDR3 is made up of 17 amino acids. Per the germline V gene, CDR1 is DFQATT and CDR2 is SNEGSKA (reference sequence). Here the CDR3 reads CSASGSGLAGGWETQYF. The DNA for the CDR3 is TGCAGTGCTAGTGGTTCGGGACTAGCGGGAGGTTGGGAGACCCAGTACTTC.

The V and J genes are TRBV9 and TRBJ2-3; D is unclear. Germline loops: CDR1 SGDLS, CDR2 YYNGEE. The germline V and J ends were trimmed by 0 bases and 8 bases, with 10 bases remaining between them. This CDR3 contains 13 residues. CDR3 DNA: TGTGCCAGCAGCGTAGGGAGCTGGAGTACGCAGTATTTT. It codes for CASSVGSWSTQYF.

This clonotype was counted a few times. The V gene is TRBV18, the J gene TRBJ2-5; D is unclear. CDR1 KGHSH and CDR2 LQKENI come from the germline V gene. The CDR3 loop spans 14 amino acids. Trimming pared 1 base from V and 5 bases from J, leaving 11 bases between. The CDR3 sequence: CASSPRSVPETQYF. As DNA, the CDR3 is TGTGCCAGCTCACCACGGAGCGTCCCGGAGACCCAGTACTTC.

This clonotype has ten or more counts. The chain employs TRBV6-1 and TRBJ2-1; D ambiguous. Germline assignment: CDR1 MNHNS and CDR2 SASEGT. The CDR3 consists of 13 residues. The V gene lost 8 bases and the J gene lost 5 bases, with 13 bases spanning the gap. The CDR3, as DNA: TGTGCCAGCGGTCTCGGCAGAGACAATGAGCAGTTCTTC. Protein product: CASGLGRDNEQFF.

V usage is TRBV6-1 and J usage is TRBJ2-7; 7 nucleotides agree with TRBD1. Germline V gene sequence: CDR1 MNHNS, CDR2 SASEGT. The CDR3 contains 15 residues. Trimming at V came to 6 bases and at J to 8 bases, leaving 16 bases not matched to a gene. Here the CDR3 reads CASRSSGTEQGKQYF. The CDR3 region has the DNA TGTGCCAGCAGGAGCTCCGGGACAGAGCAGGGGAAGCAGTACTTC.

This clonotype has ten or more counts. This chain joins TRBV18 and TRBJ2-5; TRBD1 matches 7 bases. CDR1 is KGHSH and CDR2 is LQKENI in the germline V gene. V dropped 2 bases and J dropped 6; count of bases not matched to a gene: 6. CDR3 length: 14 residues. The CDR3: CASSPSTGVKTQYF. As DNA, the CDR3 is TGTGCCAGCTCACCAAGTACAGGGGTGAAGACCCAGTACTTC.

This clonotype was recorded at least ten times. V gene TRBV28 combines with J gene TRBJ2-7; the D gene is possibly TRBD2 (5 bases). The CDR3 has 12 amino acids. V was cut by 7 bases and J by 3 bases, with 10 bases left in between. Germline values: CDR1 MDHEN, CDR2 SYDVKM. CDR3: CASNGNLYEQYF. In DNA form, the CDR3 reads TGTGCCAGCAACGGGAATCTCTACGAGCAGTACTTC.

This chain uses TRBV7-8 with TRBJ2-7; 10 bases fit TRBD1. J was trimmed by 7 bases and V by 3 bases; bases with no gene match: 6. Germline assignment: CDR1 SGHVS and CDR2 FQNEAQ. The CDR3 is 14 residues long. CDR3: CASSLGTGAGEQYF. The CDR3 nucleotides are TGTGCCAGCAGCTTGGGGACAGGGGCGGGGGAGCAGTACTTC. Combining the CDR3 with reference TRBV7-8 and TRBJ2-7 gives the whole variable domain GAGVSQSPRYKVAKRGQDVALRCDPISGHVSLFWYQQALGQGPEFLTYFQNEAQLDKSGLPSDRFFAERPEGSVSTLKIQRTQQEDSAVYLCASSLGTGAGEQYFGPGTRLTVT.

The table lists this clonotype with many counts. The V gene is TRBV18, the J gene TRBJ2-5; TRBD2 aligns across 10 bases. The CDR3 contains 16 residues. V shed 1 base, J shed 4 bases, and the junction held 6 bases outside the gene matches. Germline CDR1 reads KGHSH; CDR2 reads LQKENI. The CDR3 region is CASSPQRASGGETQYF. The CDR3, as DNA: TGTGCCAGCTCACCACAGCGTGCTAGCGGGGGAGAGACCCAGTACTTC.

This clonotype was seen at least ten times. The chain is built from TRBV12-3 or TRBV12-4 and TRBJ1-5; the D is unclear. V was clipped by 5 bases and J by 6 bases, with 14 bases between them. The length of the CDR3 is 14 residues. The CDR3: CASSKERFGQPQHF. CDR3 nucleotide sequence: TGTGCCAGCAGTAAAGAGAGGTTTGGTCAGCCCCAGCATTTT.

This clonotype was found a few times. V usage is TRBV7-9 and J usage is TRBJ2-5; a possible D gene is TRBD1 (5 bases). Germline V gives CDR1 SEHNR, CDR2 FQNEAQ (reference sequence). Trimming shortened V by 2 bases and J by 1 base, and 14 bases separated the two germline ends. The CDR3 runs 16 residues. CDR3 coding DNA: TGTGCCAGCAGCTTAACCAGGGAATCCCTCCAAGAGACCCAGTACTTC. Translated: CASSLTRESLQETQYF.

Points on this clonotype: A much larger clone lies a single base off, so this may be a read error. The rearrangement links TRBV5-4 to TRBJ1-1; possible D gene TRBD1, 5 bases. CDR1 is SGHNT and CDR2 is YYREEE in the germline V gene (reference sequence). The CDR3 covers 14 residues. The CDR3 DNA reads TGTGCCGGCAGCGGGGGGAGGAAGAACACTGAAGCTTTCTTT. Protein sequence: CAGSGGRKNTEAFF.

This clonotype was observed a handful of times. For the CDR3, the DNA is TGTGCCAGCATTCTTGGACCAGGGGGCACTGAAGCTTTCTTT. It codes for CASILGPGGTEAFF. V and J are TRBV6-1 and TRBJ1-1, with 7 bases identical to TRBD1. Germline-derived CDR1 and CDR2 are MNHNS and SASEGT. This CDR3 has 14 residues. Losses at the gene ends were 7 bases for V and 4 bases for J; bases not matched to a gene: 9.

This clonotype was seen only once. CDR3 region: CASSEDLEYNEQFF. CDR3 bases: TGCGCCAGCAGTGAGGATTTGGAATACAATGAGCAGTTCTTC. The chain carries TRBV10-1 and TRBJ2-1; no definite D call. Germline V gene data show CDR1 as WNHNN and CDR2 as SYGVQD (reference sequence). V lost 2 bases and J lost 4, with 9 bases in between. The CDR3 runs 14 residues.

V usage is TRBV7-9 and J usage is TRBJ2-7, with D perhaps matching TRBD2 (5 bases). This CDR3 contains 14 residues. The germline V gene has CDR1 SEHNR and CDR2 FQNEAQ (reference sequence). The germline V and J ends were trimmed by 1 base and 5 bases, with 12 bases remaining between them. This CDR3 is CASSLEWERHEQYF. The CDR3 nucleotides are TGTGCCAGCAGCTTAGAGTGGGAGAGACACGAGCAGTACTTC.

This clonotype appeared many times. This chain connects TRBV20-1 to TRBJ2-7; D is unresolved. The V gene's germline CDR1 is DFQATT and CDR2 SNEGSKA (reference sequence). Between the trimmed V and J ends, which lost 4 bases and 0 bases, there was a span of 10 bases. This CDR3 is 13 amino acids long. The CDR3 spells CSATTRFSYEQYF. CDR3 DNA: TGCAGTGCTACGACTCGTTTCTCCTACGAGCAGTACTTC.

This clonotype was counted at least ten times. This CDR3 is CASRPRDSTYEQYF. CDR3 sequence (DNA): TGTGCCAGCAGACCCCGGGACAGCACCTACGAGCAGTACTTC. The rearrangement uses TRBV11-2 and TRBJ2-7, with 7 bases matching TRBD1. The ends lost 6 bases at V and 2 bases at J; junction bases unmatched: 7. Germline values: CDR1 SGHAT, CDR2 FQNNGV. The CDR3 covers 14 residues.